This T cell receptor (beta chain) was captured in a study of T cells expressing NK-cell markers. Background on the study: In sorted CD3+CD56+NKG2C+, CD3+CD56+NKG2C- and CD3+CD56-NKG2C+ T cells, TCR beta repertoires were obtained.

TCRdb re-called the 5' RACE reads; one entry per CDR3 protein, DNA not given. This sample carries around 140,000 distinct CDR3 sequences, with about 12% going to the ten biggest clones. This CDR3 spans 15 amino acids. Germline values: CDR1 LNHNV, CDR2 YYDKDF (reference sequence). The sequence was collected from a man between 18 and 35 years old in good health. Sequencing was performed on blood T cells: a sorted CD56 or NKG2C T cell subset, CD4+ or CD8+ T cells, or bulk PBMC T cells (not recorded which). The chain joins TRBV15 to TRBJ2-1. CDR3 sequence: CATSVVSSSYNEQFF.